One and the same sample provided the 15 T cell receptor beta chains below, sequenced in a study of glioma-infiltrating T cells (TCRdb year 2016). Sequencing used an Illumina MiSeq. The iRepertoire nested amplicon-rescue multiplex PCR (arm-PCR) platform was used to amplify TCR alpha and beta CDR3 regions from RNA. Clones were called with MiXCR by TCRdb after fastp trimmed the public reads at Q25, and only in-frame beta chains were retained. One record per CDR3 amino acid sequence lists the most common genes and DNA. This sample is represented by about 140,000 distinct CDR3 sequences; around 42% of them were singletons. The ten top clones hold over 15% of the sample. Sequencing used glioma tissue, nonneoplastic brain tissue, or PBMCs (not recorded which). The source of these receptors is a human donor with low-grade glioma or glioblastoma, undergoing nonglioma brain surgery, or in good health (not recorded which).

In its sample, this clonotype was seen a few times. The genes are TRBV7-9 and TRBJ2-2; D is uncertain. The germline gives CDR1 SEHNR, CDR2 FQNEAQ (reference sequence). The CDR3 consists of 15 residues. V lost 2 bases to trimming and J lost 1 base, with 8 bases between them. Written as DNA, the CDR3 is TGTGCCAGCAGCTTACGAAACCAGAACACCGGGGAGCTGTTTTTT. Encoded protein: CASSLRNQNTGELFF.

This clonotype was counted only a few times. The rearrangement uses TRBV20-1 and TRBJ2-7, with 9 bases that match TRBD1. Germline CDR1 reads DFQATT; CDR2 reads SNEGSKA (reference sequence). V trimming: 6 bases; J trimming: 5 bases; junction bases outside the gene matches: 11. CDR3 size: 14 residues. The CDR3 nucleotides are TGCAGTGCCACCCCGTTGACAGGGGGTAACGAGCAGTACTTC. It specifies CSATPLTGGNEQYF.

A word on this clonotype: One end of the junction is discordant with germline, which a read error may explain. The DNA of the CDR3 is TGTGCCAGCAGTGAAGCTGGAAACACCATGTATTTT. It encodes CASSEAGNTMYF. This chain links TRBV6-1 with TRBJ1-3; D uncertain. This CDR3 is built from 12 residues. Germline values: CDR1 MNHNS, CDR2 SASEGT.

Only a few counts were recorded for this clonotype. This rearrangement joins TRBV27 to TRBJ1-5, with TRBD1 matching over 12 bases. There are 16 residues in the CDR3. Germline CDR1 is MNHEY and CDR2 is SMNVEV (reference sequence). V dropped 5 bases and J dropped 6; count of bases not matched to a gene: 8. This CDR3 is CASSTAGTGGRQPQHF. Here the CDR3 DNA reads TGTGCCAGCAGTACGGCCGGGACAGGGGGCCGTCAGCCCCAGCATTTT.

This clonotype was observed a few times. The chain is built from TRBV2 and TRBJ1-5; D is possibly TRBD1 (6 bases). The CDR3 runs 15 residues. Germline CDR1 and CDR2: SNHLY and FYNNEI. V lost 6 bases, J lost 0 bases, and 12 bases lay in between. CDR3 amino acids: CASSRGEYSNQPQHF. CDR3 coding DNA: TGTGCCAGCAGCAGGGGAGAATATAGCAATCAGCCCCAGCATTTT.

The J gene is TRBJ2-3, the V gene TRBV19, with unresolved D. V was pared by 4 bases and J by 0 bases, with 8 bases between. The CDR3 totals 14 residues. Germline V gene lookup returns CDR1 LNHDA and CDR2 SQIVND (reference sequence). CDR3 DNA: TGTGCCAGTAGTACAGACACGAGCACAGATACGCAGTATTTT. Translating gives CASSTDTSTDTQYF.

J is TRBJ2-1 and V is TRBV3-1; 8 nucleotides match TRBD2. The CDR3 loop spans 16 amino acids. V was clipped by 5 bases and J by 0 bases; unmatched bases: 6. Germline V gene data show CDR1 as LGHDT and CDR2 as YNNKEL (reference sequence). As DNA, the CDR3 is TGTGCCAGCAGCTCCTTGGGACTAGGCTCCTACAATGAGCAGTTCTTC. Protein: CASSSLGLGSYNEQFF.

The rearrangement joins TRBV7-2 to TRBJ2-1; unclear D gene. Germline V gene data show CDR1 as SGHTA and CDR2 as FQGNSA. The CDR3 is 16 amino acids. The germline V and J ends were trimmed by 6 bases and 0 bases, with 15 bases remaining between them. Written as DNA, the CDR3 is TGTGCCAGCAGTAGGACCCGGATCAGCTCCTACAATGAGCAGTTCTTC. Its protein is CASSRTRISSYNEQFF.

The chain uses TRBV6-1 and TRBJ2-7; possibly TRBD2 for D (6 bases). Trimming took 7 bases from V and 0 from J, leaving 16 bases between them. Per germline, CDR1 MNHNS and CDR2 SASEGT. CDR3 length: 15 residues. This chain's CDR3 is CASTHPGTFSYEQYF. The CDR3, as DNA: TGTGCCAGCACCCACCCCGGGACTTTCTCCTACGAGCAGTACTTC.

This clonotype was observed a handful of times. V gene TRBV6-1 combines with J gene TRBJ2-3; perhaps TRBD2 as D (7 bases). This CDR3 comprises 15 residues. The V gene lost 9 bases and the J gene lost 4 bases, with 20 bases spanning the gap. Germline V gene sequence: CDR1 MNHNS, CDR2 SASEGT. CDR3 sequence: CASMGRGAYADTQYF. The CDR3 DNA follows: TGTGCCAGTATGGGACGGGGGGCTTATGCAGATACGCAGTATTTT.

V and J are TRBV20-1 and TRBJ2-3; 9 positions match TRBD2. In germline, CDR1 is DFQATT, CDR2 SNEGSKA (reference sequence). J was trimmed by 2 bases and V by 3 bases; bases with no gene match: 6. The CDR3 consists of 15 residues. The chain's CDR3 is CSARLTSGFTDTQYF. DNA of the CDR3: TGCAGTGCTAGGTTGACTAGCGGCTTCACAGATACGCAGTATTTT.

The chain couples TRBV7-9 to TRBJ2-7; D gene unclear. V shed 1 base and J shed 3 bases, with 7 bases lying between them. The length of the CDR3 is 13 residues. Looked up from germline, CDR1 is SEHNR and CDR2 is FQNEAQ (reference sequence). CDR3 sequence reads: CASSLGGNYEQYF. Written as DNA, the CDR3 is TGTGCCAGCAGCTTAGGCGGAAACTACGAGCAGTACTTC.

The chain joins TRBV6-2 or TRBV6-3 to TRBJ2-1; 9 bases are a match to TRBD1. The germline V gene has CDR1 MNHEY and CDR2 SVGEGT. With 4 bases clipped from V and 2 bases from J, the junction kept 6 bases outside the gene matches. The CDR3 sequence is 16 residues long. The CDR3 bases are TGTGCCAGCAGTTTATTAGGGACAGGGACCTACAATGAGCAGTTCTTC. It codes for CASSLLGTGTYNEQFF.

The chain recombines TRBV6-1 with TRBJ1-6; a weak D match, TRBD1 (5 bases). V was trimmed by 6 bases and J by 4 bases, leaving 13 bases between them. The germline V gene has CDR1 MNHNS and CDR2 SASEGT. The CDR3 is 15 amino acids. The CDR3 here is CASRPGGPYNSPLHF. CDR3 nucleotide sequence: TGTGCCAGCAGACCGGGGGGTCCATATAATTCACCCCTCCACTTT.

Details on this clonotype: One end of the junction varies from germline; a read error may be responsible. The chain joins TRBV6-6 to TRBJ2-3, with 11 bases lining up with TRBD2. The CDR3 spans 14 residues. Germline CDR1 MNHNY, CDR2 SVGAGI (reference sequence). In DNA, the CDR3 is TGTGCCAGCAGTATAGCGGGAGGGAAAGATAAGCAGTATTTT. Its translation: CASSIAGGKDKQYF.